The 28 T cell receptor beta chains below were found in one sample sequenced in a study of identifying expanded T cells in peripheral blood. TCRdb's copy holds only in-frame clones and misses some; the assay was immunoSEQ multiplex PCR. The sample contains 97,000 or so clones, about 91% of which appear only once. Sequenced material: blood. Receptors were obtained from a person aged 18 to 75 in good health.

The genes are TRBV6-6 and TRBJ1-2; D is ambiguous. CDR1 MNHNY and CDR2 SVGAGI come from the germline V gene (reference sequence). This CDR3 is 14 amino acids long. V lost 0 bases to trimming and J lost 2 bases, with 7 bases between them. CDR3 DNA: TGTGCCAGCAGTTACTCCTCGCACAACTATGGCTACACCTTC. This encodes CASSYSSHNYGYTF.

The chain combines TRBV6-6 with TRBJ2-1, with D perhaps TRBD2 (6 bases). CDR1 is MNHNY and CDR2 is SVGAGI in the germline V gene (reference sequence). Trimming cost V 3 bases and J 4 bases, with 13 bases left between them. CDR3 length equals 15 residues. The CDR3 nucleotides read TGTGCCAGCAGTTATCCCCAGGGACTGTACAATGAGCAGTTCTTC. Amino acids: CASSYPQGLYNEQFF.

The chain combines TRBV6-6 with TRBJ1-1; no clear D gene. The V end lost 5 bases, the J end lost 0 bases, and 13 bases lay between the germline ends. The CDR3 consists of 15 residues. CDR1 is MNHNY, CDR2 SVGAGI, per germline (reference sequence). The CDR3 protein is CASSPPAQLNTEAFF. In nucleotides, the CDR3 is TGTGCCAGCAGTCCACCCGCACAGCTGAACACTGAAGCTTTCTTT.

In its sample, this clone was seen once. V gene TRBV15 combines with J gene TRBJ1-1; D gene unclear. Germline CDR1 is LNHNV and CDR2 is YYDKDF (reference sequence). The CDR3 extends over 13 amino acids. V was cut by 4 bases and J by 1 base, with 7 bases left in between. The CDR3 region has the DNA TGTGCCACCAGCATTGGGAGGAACACTGAAGCTTTCTTT. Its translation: CATSIGRNTEAFF.

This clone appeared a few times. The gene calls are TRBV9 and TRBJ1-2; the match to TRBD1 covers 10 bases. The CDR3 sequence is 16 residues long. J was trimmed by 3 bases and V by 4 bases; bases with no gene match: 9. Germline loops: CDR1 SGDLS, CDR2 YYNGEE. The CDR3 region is CASSPHPTGGDYGYTF. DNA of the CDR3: TGTGCCAGCAGCCCTCACCCGACAGGGGGCGACTATGGCTACACCTTC. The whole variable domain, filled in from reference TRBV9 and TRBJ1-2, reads DSGVTQTPKHLITATGQRVTLRCSPRSGDLSVYWYQQSLDQGLQFLIQYYNGEERAKGNILERFSAQQFPDLHSELNLSSLELGDSALYFCASSPHPTGGDYGYTFGSGTRLTVV.

The CDR3 reads CATSGTGLSYEQYF. CDR3 nucleotide sequence: TGTGCCACCTCCGGGACAGGGCTGTCCTACGAGCAGTACTTC. The chain couples TRBV6-6 to TRBJ2-7, with TRBD1 matching over 9 bases. This CDR3 spans 14 amino acids. CDR1 is MNHNY, CDR2 SVGAGI, per germline (reference sequence). V lost 10 bases and J lost 1; bases outside the gene matches: 8.

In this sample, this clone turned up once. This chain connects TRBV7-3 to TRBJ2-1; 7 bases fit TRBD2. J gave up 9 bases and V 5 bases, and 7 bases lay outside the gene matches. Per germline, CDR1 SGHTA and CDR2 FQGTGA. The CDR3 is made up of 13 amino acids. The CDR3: CASSPGGYSEQFF. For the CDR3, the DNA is TGTGCCAGCAGCCCCGGGGGGTATAGTGAGCAGTTCTTC.

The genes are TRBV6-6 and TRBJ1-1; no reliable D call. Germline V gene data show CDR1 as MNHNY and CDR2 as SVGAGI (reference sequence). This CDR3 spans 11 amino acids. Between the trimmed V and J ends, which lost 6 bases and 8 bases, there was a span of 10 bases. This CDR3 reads CASRTRPEAFF. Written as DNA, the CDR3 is TGTGCCAGCAGAACCAGGCCCGAAGCTTTCTTT.

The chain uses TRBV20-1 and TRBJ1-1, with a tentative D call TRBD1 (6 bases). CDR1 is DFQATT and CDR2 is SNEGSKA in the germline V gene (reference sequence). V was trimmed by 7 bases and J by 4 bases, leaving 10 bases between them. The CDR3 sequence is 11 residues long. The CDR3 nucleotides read TGCAGTGGGTACAGGGTCACTGAAGCTTTCTTT. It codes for CSGYRVTEAFF.

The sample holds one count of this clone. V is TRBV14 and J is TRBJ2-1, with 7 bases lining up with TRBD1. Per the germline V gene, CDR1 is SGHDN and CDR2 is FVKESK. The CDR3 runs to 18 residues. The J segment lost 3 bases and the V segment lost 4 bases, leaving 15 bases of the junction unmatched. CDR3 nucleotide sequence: TGTGCCAGCAGCCCCCTTATTGGACAGGCCAGAGGCTACAATGAGCAGTTCTTC. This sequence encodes CASSPLIGQARGYNEQFF.

The CDR3 loop reads CASTVGQIYEQYF. CDR3 nucleotides: TGTGCCAGCACCGTGGGACAGATCTACGAGCAGTACTTC. The rearrangement joins TRBV6-1 to TRBJ2-7; 7 nucleotides align to TRBD1. Germline CDR1 is MNHNS and CDR2 is SASEGT. CDR3 length: 13 residues. Trimming removed 7 bases from V and 3 bases from J; junction bases left unmatched: 6.

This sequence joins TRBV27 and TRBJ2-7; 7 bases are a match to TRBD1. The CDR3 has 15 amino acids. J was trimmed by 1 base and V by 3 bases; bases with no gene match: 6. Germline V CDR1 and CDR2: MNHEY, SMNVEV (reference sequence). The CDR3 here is CASSFGSGGSYEQYF. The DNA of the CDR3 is TGTGCCAGCAGTTTCGGGTCAGGGGGTTCCTACGAGCAGTACTTC.

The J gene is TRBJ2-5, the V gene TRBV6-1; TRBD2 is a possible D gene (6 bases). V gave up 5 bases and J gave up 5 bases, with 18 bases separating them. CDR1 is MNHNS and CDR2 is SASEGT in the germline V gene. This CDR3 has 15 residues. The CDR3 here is CASSLYFPSVETQYF. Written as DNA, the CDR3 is TGTGCCAGCAGTCTCTATTTCCCTAGCGTCGAGACCCAGTACTTC.

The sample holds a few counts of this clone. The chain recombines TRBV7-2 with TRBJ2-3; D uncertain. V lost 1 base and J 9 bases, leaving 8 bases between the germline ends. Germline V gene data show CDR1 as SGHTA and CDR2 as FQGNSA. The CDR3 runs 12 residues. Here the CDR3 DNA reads TGTGCCAGCAGCTTAGACGTGGACACGCAGTATTTT. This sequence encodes CASSLDVDTQYF.

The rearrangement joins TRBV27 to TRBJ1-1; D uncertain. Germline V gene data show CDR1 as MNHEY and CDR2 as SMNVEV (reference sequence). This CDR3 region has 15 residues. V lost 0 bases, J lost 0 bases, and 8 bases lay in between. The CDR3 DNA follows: TGTGCCAGCAGTTTATCACTACAGCTGAACACTGAAGCTTTCTTT. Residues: CASSLSLQLNTEAFF.

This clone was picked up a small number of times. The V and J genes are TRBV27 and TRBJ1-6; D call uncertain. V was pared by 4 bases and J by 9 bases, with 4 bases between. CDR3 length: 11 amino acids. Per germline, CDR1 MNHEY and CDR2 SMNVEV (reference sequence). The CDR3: CASSSRSPLHF. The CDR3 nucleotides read TGTGCCAGCAGTTCCCGTTCACCCCTCCACTTT.

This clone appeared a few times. The CDR3 region is CASSYLPAGVSTAAPQHF. DNA for the CDR3: TGCGCCAGCAGCTACCTCCCAGCAGGGGTCTCCACTGCGGCGCCCCAGCATTTT. V usage is TRBV5-1 and J usage is TRBJ1-5, with a possible D match to TRBD1 (6 bases). The CDR3 has 18 residues. CDR1 is SGHRS, CDR2 YFSETQ, per germline. V was clipped by 3 bases and J by 9 bases, with 28 bases between them.

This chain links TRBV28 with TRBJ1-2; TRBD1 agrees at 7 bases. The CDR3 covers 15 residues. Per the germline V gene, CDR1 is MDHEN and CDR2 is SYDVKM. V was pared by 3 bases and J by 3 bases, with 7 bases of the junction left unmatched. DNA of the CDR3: TGTGCCAGCAGTTTGTCGGGAGACAGGGACTATGGCTACACCTTC. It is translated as CASSLSGDRDYGYTF.

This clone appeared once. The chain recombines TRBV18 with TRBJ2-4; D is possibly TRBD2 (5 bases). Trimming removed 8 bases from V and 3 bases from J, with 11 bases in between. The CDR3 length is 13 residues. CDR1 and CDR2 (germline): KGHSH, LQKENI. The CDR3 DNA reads TGTGCCAGCCGTGAGGGCGGCAAAAACATTCAGTACTTC. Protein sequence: CASREGGKNIQYF.

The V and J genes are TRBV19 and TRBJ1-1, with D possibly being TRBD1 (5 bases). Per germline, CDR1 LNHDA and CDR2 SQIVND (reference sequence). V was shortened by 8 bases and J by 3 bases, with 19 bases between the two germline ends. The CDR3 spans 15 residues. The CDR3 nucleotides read TGTGCCAGTGAACTCAAAGGGGTATCCGACACTGAAGCTTTCTTT. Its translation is CASELKGVSDTEAFF. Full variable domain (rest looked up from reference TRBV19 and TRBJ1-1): DGGITQSPKYLFRKEGQNVTLSCEQNLNHDAMYWYRQDPGQGLRLIYYSQIVNDFQKGDIAEGYSVSREKKESFPLTVTSAQKNPTAFYLCASELKGVSDTEAFFGQGTRLTVV.

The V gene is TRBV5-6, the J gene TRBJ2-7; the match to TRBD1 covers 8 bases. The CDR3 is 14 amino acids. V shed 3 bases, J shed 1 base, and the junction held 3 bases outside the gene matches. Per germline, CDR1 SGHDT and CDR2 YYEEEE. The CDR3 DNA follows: TGTGCCAGCAGCTGGGACAGGAGGTCCTACGAGCAGTACTTC. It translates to CASSWDRRSYEQYF.

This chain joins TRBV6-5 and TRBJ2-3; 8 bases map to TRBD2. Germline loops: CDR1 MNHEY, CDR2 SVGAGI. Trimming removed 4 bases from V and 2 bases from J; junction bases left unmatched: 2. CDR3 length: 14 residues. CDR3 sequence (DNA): TGTGCCAGCAGTTCAGCGGGGGACACAGATACGCAGTATTTT. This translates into CASSSAGDTDTQYF.

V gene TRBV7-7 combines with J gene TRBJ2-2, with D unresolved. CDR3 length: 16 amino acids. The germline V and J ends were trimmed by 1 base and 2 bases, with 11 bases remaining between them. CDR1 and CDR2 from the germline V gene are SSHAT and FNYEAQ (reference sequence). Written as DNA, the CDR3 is TGTGCCAGCAGCTTAGTAGTCAGTACAAACACCGGGGAGCTGTTTTTT. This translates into CASSLVVSTNTGELFF.

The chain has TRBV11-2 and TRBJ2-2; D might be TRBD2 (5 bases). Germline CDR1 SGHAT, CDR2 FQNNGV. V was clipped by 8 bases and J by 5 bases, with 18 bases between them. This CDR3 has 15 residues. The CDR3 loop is CASLVELSGTGELFF. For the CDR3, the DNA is TGTGCCAGCCTGGTGGAACTCTCGGGGACCGGGGAGCTGTTTTTT.

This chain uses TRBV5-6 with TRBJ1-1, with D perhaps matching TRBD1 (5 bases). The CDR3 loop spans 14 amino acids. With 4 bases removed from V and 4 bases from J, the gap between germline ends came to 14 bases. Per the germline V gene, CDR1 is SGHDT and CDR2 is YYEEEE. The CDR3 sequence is CASSRPGTATEAFF. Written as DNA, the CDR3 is TGTGCCAGCAGCAGGCCAGGGACGGCCACTGAAGCTTTCTTT. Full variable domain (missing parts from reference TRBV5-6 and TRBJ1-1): DAGVTQSPTHLIKTRGQQVTLRCSPKSGHDTVSWYQQALGQGPQFIFQYYEEEERQRGNFPDRFSGHQFPNYSSELNVNALLLGDSALYLCASSRPGTATEAFFGQGTRLTVV.

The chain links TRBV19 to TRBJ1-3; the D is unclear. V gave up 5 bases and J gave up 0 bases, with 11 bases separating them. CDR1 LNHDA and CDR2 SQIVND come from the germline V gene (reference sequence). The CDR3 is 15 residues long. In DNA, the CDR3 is TGTGCCAGTAGTCCAGTGGAAAACTCTGGAAACACCATATATTTT. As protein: CASSPVENSGNTIYF.

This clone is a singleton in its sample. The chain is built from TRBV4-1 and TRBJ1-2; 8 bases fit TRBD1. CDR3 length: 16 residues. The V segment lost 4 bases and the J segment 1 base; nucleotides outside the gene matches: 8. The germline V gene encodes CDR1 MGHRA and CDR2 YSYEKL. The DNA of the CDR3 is TGCGCCAGCAGCCGTAGGACAGGGACCTATAACTATGGCTACACCTTC. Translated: CASSRRTGTYNYGYTF.

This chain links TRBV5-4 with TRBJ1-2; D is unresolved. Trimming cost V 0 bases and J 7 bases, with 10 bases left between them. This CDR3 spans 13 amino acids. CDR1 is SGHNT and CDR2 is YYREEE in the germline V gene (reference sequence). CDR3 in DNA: TGTGCCAGCAGCTTGGATGGGTTTGGTGGCTACACCTTC. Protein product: CASSLDGFGGYTF.